This T cell receptor (beta chain) was recovered during a study of OX40 agonist ivuxolimab in advanced cancers. Whole-study context: The patients got ivuxolimab, which is an agonistic anti-OX40 (CD134) antibody. Ivuxolimab was delivered to patients intravenously every 2 weeks at doses spanning 0.01 to 10 mg/kg.

V was cut by 0 bases and J by 7 bases, with 9 bases left in between. Germline V lookup: CDR1 LGHNA, CDR2 YSLEER. The CDR3 consists of 14 residues. Blood specimens came from baseline, cycle 4 day 1, and cycle 7 day 1. Regarding this clone: Its target is not known.

Profiled with immunoSEQ multiplex PCR; TCRdb holds only in-frame clones, not every one. Of roughly 67,000 clones listed, approximately 91% are singletons. Study findings and constraints: Both CD4+ and CD8+ T cell populations in blood had undergone clonal expansion by week 6 at 0.1 to 3.0 mg/kg.

The genes are TRBV4-3 and TRBJ1-4; no clear D. Sample: CD4+ or CD8+ T cells sorted from blood, taken in a trial of the OX40 agonist ivuxolimab. The sequence derives from an adult with an advanced solid tumor such as melanoma, head and neck, liver or kidney cancer. In DNA form, the CDR3 reads TGCGCCAGCAGCCAAGACTGGACGGGTGAAAAACTGTTTTTT. Its protein is CASSQDWTGEKLFF.